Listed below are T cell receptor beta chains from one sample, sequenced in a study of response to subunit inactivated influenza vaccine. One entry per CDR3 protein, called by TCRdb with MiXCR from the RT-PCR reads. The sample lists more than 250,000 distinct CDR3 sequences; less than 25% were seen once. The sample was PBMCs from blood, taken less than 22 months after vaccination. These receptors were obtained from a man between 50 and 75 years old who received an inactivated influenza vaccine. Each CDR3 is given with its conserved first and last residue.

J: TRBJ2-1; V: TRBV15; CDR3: CATSVQYEQFF
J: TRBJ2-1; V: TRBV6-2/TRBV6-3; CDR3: CASSTQQGAGSYNEQFF
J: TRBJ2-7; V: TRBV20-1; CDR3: CSATDRVFNYEQYF
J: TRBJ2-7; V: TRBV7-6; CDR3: CASSLAGDYYEQYF
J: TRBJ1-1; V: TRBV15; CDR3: CATSRGSGGGTEAFF
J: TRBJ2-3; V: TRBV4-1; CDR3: CASSQVSGPRTSGFWDTQYF
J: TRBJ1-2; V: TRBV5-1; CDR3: CASSLSWGSAYGYTF
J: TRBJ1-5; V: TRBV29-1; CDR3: CSGGQVFQPQHF
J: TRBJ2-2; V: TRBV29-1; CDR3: CSVGVAGELFF
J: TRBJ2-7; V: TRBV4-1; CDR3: CASSQEPTVSYEQYF
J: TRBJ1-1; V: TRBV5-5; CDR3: CASSLLGKAFF
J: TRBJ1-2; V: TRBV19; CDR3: CASSIGPGQELYGYTF
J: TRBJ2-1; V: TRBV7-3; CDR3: CASSLGTSGSQGEQFF
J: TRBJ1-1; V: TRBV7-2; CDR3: CASRPTRETEAFF
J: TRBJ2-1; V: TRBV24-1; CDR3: CATSEGTSVYNEQFF
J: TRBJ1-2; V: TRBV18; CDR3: CASSWTDNYGYTF
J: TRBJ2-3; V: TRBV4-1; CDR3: CASSQGAVSTDTQYF
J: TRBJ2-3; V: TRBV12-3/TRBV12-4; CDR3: CASRVFGGTSTDTQYF
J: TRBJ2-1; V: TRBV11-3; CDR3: CASSAGTDNEQFF
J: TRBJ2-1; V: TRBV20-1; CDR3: CSARGLAGGPYNEQFF
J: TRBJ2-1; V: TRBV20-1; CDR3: CSARALAGGYNEQFF
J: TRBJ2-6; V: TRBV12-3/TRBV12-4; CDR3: CASSHLGGANVLTF
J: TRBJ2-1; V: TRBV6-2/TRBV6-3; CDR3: CASRTDSQGASPFYNEQFF
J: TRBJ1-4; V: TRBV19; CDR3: CASSTGTGVNNEKLFF
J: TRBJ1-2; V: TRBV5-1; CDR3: CASSVGQGMVDGYTF
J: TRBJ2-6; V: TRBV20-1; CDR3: CSASCVESGANVLTF
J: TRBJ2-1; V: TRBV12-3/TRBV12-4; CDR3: CASSLQGAGFGEQFF
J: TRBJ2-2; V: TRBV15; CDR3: CATSSWDRVVDTGELFF
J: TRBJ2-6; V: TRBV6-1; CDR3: CASRQPGSGANVLTF
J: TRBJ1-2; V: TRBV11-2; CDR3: CASSFRDRRIGYTF
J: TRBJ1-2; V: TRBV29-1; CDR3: CSVSSYSDYTF
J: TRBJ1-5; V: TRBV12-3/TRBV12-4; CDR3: CASSLQGRYSNQPQHF
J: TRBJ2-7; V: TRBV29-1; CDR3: CSVGASHYEQYF
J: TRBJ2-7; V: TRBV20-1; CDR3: CSAMNKGQGIEQYF